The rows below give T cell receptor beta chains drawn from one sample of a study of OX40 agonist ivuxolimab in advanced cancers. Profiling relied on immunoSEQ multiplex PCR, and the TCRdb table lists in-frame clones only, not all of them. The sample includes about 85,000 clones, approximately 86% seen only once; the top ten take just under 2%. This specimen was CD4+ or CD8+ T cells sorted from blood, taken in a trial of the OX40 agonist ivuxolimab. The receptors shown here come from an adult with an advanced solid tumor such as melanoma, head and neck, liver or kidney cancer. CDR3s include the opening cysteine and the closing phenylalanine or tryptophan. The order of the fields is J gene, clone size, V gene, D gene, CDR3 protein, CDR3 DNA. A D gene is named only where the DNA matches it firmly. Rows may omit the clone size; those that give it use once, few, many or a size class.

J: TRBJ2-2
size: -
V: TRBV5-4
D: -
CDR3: CASSSQGTAGELFF
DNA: TGTGCCAGCAGCTCCCAGGGGACGGCGGGGGAGCTGTTTTTT

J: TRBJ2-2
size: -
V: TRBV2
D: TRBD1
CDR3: CASRRDRGLDTGELFF
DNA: TGTGCCAGCAGGAGGGACAGGGGGTTGGACACCGGGGAGCTGTTTTTT

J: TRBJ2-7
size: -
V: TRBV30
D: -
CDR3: CAWITTYEQYF
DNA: TGTGCCTGGATCACGACCTACGAGCAGTACTTC

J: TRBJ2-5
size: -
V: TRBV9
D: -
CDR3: CASSVGSLVGETQYF
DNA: TGTGCCAGCAGCGTAGGGTCCCTGGTCGGGGAGACCCAGTACTTC

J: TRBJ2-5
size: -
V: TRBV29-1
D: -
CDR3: CSVEEGQETQYF
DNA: TGCAGCGTTGAAGAGGGCCAAGAGACCCAGTACTTC

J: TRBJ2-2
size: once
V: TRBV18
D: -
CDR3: CASSPLATHGGNTGELFF
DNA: TGTGCCAGCTCACCCCTGGCGACTCATGGGGGAAACACCGGGGAGCTGTTTTTT

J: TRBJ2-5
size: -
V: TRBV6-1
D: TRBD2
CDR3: CATGLAGARETQYF
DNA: TGTGCCACCGGACTAGCGGGGGCCCGGGAGACCCAGTACTTC

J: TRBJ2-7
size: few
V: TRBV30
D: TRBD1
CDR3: CASFLDRGRSYEQYF
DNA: TGTGCCTCCTTCCTCGACAGGGGACGCTCCTACGAGCAGTACTTC

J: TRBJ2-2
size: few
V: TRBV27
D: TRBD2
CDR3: CASSLSTVLAGLNTGELFF
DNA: TGTGCCAGCAGTTTGAGTACAGTGCTAGCGGGGCTGAACACCGGGGAGCTGTTTTTT

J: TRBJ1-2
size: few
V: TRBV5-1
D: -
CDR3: CASSPPGSVYNYGYTF
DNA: TGCGCCAGCAGCCCCCCGGGGTCAGTTTATAACTATGGCTACACCTTC

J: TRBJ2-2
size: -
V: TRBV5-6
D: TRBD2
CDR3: CASSLPGTSGVTGELFF
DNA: TGTGCCAGCAGCCTACCAGGGACTAGCGGGGTAACCGGGGAGCTGTTTTTT

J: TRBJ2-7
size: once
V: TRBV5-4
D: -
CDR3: CASSPGSRGHVYEQYF
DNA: TGTGCCAGCAGCCCCGGGTCACGGGGGCATGTCTACGAGCAGTACTTC

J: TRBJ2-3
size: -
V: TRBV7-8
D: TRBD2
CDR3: CASSLVGGGSTDTQYF
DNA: TGTGCCAGCAGCTTAGTAGGCGGGGGGTCCACAGATACGCAGTATTTT

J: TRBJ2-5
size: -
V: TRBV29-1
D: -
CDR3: CSVFPPAQETQYF
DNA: TGCAGCGTTTTCCCCCCAGCACAAGAGACCCAGTACTTC

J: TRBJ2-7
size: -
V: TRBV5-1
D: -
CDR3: CASSPGPSQPEQYF
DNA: TGCGCCAGCAGCCCGGGCCCTAGCCAGCCCGAGCAGTACTTC

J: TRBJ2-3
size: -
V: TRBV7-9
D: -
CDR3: CASSLGRVTEDTQYF
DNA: TGTGCCAGCAGCTTAGGTAGGGTAACAGAGGATACGCAGTATTTT

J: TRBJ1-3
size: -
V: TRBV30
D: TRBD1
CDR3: CAWSGTAGNTIYF
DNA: TGTGCCTGGAGCGGGACAGCTGGAAACACCATATATTTT

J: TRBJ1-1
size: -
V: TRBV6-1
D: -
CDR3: CASSQPGRMNTEAFF
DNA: TGTGCCAGCAGCCAGCCGGGACGGATGAACACTGAAGCTTTCTTT

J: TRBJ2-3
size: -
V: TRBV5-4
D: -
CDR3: CASSLVTSTDTQYF
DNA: TGTGCCAGCAGCTTGGTAACTAGCACAGATACGCAGTATTTT

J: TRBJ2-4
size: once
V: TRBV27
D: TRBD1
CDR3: CASGLLVRDSKNIQYF
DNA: TGTGCCAGCGGTCTCCTTGTCCGGGACAGTAAAAACATTCAGTACTTC

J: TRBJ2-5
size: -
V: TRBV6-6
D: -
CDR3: CASREGEGTQYF
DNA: TGTGCCAGCAGGGAGGGAGAGGGGACCCAGTACTTC

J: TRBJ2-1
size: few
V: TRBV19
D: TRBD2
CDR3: CASSIDSGGADEQFF
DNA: TGTGCCAGTAGTATAGATAGCGGGGGGGCCGATGAGCAGTTCTTC

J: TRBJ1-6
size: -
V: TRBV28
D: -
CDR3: CASSLEQGINSPLHF
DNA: TGTGCCAGCAGTTTGGAACAGGGAATCAATTCACCCCTCCACTTT

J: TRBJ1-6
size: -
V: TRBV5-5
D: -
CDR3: CASSLQQVVSSPLHF
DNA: TGTGCCAGCAGCTTGCAACAGGTGGTTAGTTCACCCCTCCACTTT

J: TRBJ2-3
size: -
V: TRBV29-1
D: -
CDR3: CSEWPRGDTQYF
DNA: TGCAGCGAATGGCCCCGGGGGGATACGCAGTATTTT